The sequence of this T cell receptor beta chain was determined in a study of regulatory T cells in long-lasting Graves disease. Study-wide background: Persistent cases were those of Graves' disease that involved over 5 years of antithyroid drugs with positive TSH receptor antibodies. Study-wide results and limits: The persistent group shared about 2,600 public clonotypes, more than the approximately 970 shared by new patients.

To make TCR beta libraries, researchers used iRepertoire HTBI primers and Arm-PCR of CDR3 regions. Authors' methods: Identification yielded some 60 TRBV and some 15 TRBJ segments across samples. TCRdb independently ran MiXCR on the multiplex PCR reads; one entry per CDR3 protein. The V and J calls were not made by the authors but by TCRdb's processing. The sample has some 300,000 distinct CDR3 sequences; under 25% are singletons. Concerning this clonotype itself: What it binds is not known.

The time point is: persistent/refractory GD, antithyroid drugs over 5 years with positive TRAb. Preparation of the TCR library used RNA extracted from PBMCs. EDTA tubes received approximately 10 milliliters of drawn peripheral blood. The sample here was peripheral blood mononuclear cells (PBMCs), taken when the disease was refractory, from a patient treated with antithyroid drugs. The clonotype comes from a female donor with Graves disease.

CDR3 residues: CASSLRAGGPLGEQYF. Here the CDR3 DNA reads TGTGCCAGCAGCTTAAGAGCGGGAGGGCCTCTAGGCGAGCAGTACTTC. The rearrangement joins TRBV7-2 to TRBJ2-7; TRBD2 matches 10 bases. CDR1 and CDR2 from the germline V gene are SGHTA and FQGNSA. CDR3 length: 16 amino acids. V lost 2 bases, J lost 6 bases, and 10 bases stayed unmatched.